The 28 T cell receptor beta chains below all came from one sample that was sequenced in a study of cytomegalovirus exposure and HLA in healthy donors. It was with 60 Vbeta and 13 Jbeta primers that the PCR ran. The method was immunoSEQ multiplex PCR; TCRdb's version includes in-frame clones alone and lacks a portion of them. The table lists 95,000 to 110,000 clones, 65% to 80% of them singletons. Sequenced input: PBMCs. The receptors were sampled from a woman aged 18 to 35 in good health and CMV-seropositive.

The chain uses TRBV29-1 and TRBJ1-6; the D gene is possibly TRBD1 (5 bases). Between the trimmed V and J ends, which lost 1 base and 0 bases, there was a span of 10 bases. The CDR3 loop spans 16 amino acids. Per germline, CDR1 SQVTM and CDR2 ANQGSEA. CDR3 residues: CSVEGQNSSYNSPLHF. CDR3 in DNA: TGCAGCGTTGAAGGACAGAATAGCTCCTATAATTCACCCCTCCACTTT. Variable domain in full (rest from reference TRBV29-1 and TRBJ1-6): SAVISQKPSRDICQRGTSLTIQCQVDSQVTMMFWYRQQPGQSLTLIATANQGSEATYESGFVIDKFPISRPNLTFSTLTVSNMSPEDSSIYLCSVEGQNSSYNSPLHFGNGTRLTVT.

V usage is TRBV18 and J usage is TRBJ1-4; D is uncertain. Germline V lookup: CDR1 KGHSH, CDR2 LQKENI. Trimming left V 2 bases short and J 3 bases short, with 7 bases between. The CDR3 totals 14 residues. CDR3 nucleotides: TGTGCCAGCTCACCATTTACGGCTAATGAAAAACTGTTTTTT. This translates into CASSPFTANEKLFF.

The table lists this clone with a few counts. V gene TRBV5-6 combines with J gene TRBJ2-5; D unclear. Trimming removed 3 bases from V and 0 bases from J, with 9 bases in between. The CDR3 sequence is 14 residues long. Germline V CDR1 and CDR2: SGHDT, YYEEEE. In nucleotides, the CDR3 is TGTGCCAGCAGCTCCGTCGGGTACCAAGAGACCCAGTACTTC. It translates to CASSSVGYQETQYF.

This chain's CDR3 is CASSERDRGVEAFF. For the CDR3, the DNA is TGTGCCAGCAGCGAAAGGGACAGGGGAGTTGAAGCTTTCTTT. The chain links TRBV7-2 to TRBJ1-1; 10 bases agree with TRBD1. CDR1 is SGHTA and CDR2 is FQGNSA in the germline V gene. V was pared by 5 bases and J by 7 bases, with 7 bases of the junction left unmatched. The CDR3 has 14 residues.

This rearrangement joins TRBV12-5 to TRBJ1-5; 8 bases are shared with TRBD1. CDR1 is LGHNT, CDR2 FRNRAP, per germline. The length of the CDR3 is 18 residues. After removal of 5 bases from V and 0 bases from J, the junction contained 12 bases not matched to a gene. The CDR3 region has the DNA TGTGCTAGTGGTCCCCCGGGACAGGCACCGACTAGCAATCAGCCCCAGCATTTT. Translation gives CASGPPGQAPTSNQPQHF.

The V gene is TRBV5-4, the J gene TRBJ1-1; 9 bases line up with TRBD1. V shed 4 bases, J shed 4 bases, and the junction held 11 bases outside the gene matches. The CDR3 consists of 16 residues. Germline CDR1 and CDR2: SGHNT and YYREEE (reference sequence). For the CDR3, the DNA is TGTGCCAGCAGCGGAAGACAGGGGGGCAGGGGCACTGAAGCTTTCTTT. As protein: CASSGRQGGRGTEAFF.

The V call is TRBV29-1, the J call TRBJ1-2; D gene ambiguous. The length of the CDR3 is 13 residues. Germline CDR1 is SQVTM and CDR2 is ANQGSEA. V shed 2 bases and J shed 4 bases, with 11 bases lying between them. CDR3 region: CSVEKGGIYGYTF. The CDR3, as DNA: TGCAGCGTTGAAAAGGGAGGGATCTATGGCTACACCTTC.

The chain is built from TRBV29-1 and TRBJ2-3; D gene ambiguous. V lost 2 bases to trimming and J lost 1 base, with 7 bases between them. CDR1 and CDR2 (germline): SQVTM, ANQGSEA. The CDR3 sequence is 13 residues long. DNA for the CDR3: TGCAGCGTTGAAAGGCAGGGCACAGATACGCAGTATTTT. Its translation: CSVERQGTDTQYF.

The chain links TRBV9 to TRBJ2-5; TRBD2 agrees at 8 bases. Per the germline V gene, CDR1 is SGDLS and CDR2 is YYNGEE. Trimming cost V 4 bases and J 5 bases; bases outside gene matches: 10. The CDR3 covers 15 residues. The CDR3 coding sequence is TGTGCCAGCAGCCCTCACGCGGGGGGTCGGGAGACCCAGTACTTC. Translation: CASSPHAGGRETQYF.

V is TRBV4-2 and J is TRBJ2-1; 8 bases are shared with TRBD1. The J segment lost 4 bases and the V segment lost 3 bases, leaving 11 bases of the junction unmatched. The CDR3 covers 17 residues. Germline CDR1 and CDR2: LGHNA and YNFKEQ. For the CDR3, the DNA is TGTGCCAGCAGCCAGGCTCTCGACAGGGGACCTTACAATGAGCAGTTCTTC. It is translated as CASSQALDRGPYNEQFF.

DNA of the CDR3: TGCGCCAGCAGCTTGGAGGGACTGGACCTTGACGAGCAGTACTTC. It translates to CASSLEGLDLDEQYF. The rearrangement links TRBV5-1 to TRBJ2-7; maybe TRBD2 (6 bases). The CDR3 is 15 amino acids. The germline V gene has CDR1 SGHRS and CDR2 YFSETQ. Between the trimmed V and J ends, which lost 0 bases and 5 bases, there was a span of 15 bases.

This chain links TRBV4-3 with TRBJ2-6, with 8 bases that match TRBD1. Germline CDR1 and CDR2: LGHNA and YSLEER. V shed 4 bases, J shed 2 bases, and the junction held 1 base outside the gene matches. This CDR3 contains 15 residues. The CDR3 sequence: CASSPQGAGANVLTF. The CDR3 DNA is TGCGCCAGCAGCCCACAGGGGGCTGGGGCCAACGTCCTGACTTTC.

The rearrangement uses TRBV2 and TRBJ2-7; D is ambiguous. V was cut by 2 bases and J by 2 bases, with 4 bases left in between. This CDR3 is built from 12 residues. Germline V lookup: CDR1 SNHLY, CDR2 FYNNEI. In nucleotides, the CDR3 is TGTGCCAGCAGTGAACTAGCCTACGAGCAGTACTTC. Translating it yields CASSELAYEQYF.

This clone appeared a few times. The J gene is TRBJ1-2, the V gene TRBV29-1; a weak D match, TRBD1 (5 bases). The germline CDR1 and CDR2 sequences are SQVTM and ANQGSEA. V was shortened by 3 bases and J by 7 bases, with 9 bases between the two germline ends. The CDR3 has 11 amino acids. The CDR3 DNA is TGCAGCGTTGACTGGGGCTCTGGCTACACCTTC. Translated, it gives CSVDWGSGYTF.

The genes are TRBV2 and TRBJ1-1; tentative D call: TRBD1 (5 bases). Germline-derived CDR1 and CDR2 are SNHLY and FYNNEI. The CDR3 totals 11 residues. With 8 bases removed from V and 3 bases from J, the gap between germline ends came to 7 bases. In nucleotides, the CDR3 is TGTGCCAGCCGGGACTACACTGAAGCTTTCTTT. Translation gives CASRDYTEAFF.

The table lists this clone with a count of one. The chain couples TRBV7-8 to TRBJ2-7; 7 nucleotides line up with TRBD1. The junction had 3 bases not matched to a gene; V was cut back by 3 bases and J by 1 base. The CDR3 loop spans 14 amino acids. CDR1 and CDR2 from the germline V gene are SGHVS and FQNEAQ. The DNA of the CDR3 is TGTGCCAGCAGCTTTCGACAGGGTTCCTACGAGCAGTACTTC. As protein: CASSFRQGSYEQYF.

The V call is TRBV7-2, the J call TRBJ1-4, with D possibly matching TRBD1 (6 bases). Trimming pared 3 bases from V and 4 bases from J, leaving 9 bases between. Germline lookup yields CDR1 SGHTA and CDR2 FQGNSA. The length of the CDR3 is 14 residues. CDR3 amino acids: CASSFRGGNEKLFF. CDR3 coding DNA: TGTGCCAGCAGCTTTAGGGGGGGTAATGAAAAACTGTTTTTT.

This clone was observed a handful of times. CDR3: CASSRDVVGELFF. The CDR3 DNA reads TGTGCCAGCAGCCGCGATGTGGTCGGGGAGCTGTTTTTT. The chain carries TRBV7-3 and TRBJ2-2, with unresolved D. Per the germline V gene, CDR1 is SGHTA and CDR2 is FQGTGA. The CDR3 is 13 amino acids. V was pared by 5 bases and J by 7 bases, with 11 bases between.

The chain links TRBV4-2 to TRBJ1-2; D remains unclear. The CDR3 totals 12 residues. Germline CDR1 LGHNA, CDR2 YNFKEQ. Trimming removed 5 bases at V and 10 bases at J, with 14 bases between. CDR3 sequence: CASSLVPGDYTF. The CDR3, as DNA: TGTGCCAGCAGCTTGGTGCCGGGTGACTACACCTTC.

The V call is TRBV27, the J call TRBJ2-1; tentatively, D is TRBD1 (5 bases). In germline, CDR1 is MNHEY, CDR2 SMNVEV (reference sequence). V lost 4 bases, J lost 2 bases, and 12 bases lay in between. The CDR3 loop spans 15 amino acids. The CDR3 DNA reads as TGTGCCAGCAGTTCGTCAGGGATTACCTACAATGAGCAGTTCTTC. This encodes CASSSSGITYNEQFF.

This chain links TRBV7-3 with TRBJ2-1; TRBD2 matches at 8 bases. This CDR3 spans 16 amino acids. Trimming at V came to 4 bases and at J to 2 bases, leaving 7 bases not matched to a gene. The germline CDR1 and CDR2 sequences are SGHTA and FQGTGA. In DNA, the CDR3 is TGTGCCAGCAGCTCCTCCGGGCGGGGGGCCTACAATGAGCAGTTCTTC. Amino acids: CASSSSGRGAYNEQFF.

The CDR3 protein is CASSPGTTPWDTQYF. In DNA, the CDR3 is TGTGCCAGCTCCCCCGGGACTACTCCCTGGGATACGCAGTATTTT. The chain has TRBV27 and TRBJ2-3, with 7 bases matching TRBD2. With 8 bases clipped from V and 6 bases from J, the junction kept 14 bases outside the gene matches. The length of the CDR3 is 15 residues. Germline CDR1 and CDR2: MNHEY and SMNVEV (reference sequence).

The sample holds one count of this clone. The CDR3 is CASSIGGPLNTIYF. The CDR3 region has the DNA TGTGCCAGTAGTATTGGAGGCCCTCTGAACACCATATATTTT. The chain recombines TRBV19 with TRBJ1-3, with D hard to call. Germline lookup yields CDR1 LNHDA and CDR2 SQIVND (reference sequence). CDR3 length: 14 amino acids. The germline V and J ends were trimmed by 3 bases and 7 bases, with 13 bases remaining between them.

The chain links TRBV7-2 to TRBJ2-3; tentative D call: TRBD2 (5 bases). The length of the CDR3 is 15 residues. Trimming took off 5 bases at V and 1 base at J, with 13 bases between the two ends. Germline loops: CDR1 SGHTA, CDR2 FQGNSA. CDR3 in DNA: TGTGCCAGCAGCCCCCGCGGGTCCGGCACAGATACGCAGTATTTT. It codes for CASSPRGSGTDTQYF.

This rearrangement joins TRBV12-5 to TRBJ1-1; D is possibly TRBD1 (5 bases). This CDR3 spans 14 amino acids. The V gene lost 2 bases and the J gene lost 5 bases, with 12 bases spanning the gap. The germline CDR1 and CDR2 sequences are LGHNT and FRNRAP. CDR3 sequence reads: CASGLHGGGTEAFF. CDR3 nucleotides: TGTGCTAGTGGTTTGCATGGGGGGGGTACTGAAGCTTTCTTT.

The CDR3 protein is CAISESQGVGYSNQPQHF. The CDR3 DNA reads TGTGCCATCAGTGAGTCACAGGGGGTGGGGTATAGCAATCAGCCCCAGCATTTT. The chain carries TRBV10-3 and TRBJ1-5; 8 nucleotides match TRBD1. CDR1 ENHRY and CDR2 SYGVKD come from the germline V gene. V was pared by 0 bases and J by 0 bases, with 7 bases of the junction left unmatched. The CDR3 length is 18 residues.

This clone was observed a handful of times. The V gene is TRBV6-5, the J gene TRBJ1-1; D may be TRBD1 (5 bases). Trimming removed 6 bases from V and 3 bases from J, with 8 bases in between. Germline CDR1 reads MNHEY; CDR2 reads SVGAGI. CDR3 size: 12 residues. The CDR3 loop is CASSQGYTEAFF. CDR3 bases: TGTGCCAGCAGCCAGGGATACACTGAAGCTTTCTTT.

The CDR3: CASSIDRGGDRDGYTF. The CDR3 bases are TGTGCCAGTAGTATAGATCGAGGAGGAGACAGGGATGGCTACACCTTC. The chain joins TRBV19 to TRBJ1-2; 7 nucleotides agree with TRBD1. The V gene end was trimmed by 0 bases and the J gene end by 6 bases; junction bases not matched to a gene: 10. Per germline, CDR1 LNHDA and CDR2 SQIVND (reference sequence). This CDR3 region has 16 residues. The entire variable domain, with the rest obtained from reference TRBV19 and TRBJ1-2, is as follows: DGGITQSPKYLFRKEGQNVTLSCEQNLNHDAMYWYRQDPGQGLRLIYYSQIVNDFQKGDIAEGYSVSREKKESFPLTVTSAQKNPTAFYLCASSIDRGGDRDGYTFGSGTRLTVV.